The 6 T cell receptor beta chains given below trace back to one sample, sequenced in a study of control samples from healthy donors and cancer patients. Sequenced by immunoSEQ multiplex PCR; TCRdb stores in-frame clones only, minus some. The profile covers some 150,000 clones, with 93% appearing a single time and 2% to 2.5% taken by the ten largest. The sequencing input was blood. These receptors were taken from a middle-aged man in good health.

This rearrangement joins TRBV3-1 (or the pseudogene TRBV3-2) to TRBJ2-7, with D possibly matching TRBD2 (5 bases). The CDR3 length is 14 residues. CDR1 LGHDT and CDR2 YNNKEL come from the germline V gene (reference sequence). V was pared by 2 bases and J by 2 bases, with 10 bases between. The CDR3 nucleotides are TGTGCCAGCAGCCAAACTAGGGCTACCTACGAGCAGTACTTC. This codes for CASSQTRATYEQYF.

This chain connects TRBV7-9 to TRBJ2-7, with unresolved D. Germline V gene sequence: CDR1 SEHNR, CDR2 FQNEAQ (reference sequence). Trimming took off 0 bases at V and 7 bases at J, with 10 bases between the two ends. The CDR3 has 13 residues. The CDR3 nucleotides read TGTGCCAGCAGCTTAGCGTACGTTTTTGAGCAGTACTTC. It yields the protein CASSLAYVFEQYF.

The chain employs TRBV28 and TRBJ1-2; no clear D gene. The germline V and J ends were trimmed by 2 bases and 6 bases, with 7 bases remaining between them. CDR1 MDHEN and CDR2 SYDVKM come from the germline V gene. The CDR3 contains 12 residues. The CDR3 coding sequence is TGTGCCAGCAGTTTAATCAGTGATGGCTACACCTTC. It translates to CASSLISDGYTF.

This rearrangement joins TRBV10-1 to TRBJ2-7; 8 bases fit TRBD1. From germline, CDR1 is WNHNN and CDR2 SYGVQD (reference sequence). The CDR3 has 14 residues. V lost 0 bases to trimming and J lost 4 bases; unmatched junction nucleotides: 2. CDR3 region: CASSESTGEYEQYF. CDR3 nucleotides: TGCGCCAGCAGTGAGTCGACAGGGGAGTACGAGCAGTACTTC.

V gene TRBV29-1 combines with J gene TRBJ2-7; possibly TRBD2 for D (6 bases). The germline V gene has CDR1 SQVTM and CDR2 ANQGSEA. This CDR3 contains 12 residues. V dropped 6 bases and J dropped 0 bases, with 9 bases sitting between them. CDR3: CSVRLGSYEQYF. The DNA of the CDR3 is TGCAGCGTCCGACTAGGCTCCTACGAGCAGTACTTC.

The chain has TRBV28 and TRBJ2-7; the match to TRBD1 covers 9 bases. The CDR3 sequence is 14 residues long. The germline V gene encodes CDR1 MDHEN and CDR2 SYDVKM. V was pared by 3 bases and J by 5 bases, with 5 bases of the junction left unmatched. CDR3 bases: TGTGCCAGCAGTTTCGTCGGGACAGGGAACGAGCAGTACTTC. This encodes CASSFVGTGNEQYF.